This T cell receptor (beta chain) was sequenced during a study of T cells in Graves' hyperthyroidism and ophthalmopathy. Whole-study findings and limits: Most clonotypes expanded in the thyroid (above 0.001) were also present in blood.

A remark on this clonotype: Antigen unknown.

Patients aged 18 to 65 had newly diagnosed hyperthyroidism that had lasted under 2 months. Diagnoses were made from clinical symptoms, serum measures (thyroxine and TRAb), thyroid ultrasound and orbital computed tomography. The PBMCs were taken from around 9.1 ml of fresh peripheral blood. Researchers amplified the TCR beta CDR3 regions from RNA transcripts. When the TCR CDR3 underwent first-round RT-PCR, the HTBI primer set was used. Each CDR3 protein gets one entry after TCRdb re-called the multiplex PCR reads with MiXCR. The sample shows about 720,000 distinct CDR3 sequences, around 20% of them seen only once. Trimming shortened V by 1 base and J by 5 bases, and 5 bases separated the two germline ends. This CDR3 is 11 amino acids long. Germline V gene data show CDR1 as SQVTM and CDR2 as ANQGSEA.

The gene calls are TRBV29-1 and TRBJ1-1; D remains ambiguous. The clonotype originates from a woman aged 45 to 65 with Graves' hyperthyroidism that later progressed to Graves' ophthalmopathy. The source material was blood. For the CDR3, the DNA is TGCAGCGTTGAAGCGTGGACTGAAGCTTTCTTT. It is translated as CSVEAWTEAFF.